The entry below gives a single T cell receptor beta chain sequence along with its context. Its specificity is unknown. The entry originates in a study of shared clonotypes between healthy human individuals. In the study overall: Every donor yielded three CD4 naive, three CD4 memory, two CD8 naive and one CD8 memory plate. Study findings and constraints: The study drew on few donors, limiting represented genetic and exposure-history diversity.

CDR3 size: 16 residues. Germline values: CDR1 MNHEY, CDR2 SMNVEV (reference sequence). Trimming cost V 10 bases and J 2 bases, with 18 bases left between them. The data were produced by immunoSEQ multiplex PCR, yet TCRdb's version contains in-frame clones alone and is incomplete. The sample contains millions of clones, approximately 95% of which appear only once. The TCR originated in a man between 18 and 29 years old in good health. Sample: naive CD4+ T cells sorted from blood. Documented subset: CD45RA+ positively selected. The chain employs TRBV27 and TRBJ2-6; D may be TRBD1 or TRBD2 (5 bases each). Here the CDR3 reads CATQLAGLAGANVLTF. CDR3 DNA sequence: TGTGCCACACAGCTAGCAGGGTTGGCTGGGGCCAACGTCCTGACTTTC.